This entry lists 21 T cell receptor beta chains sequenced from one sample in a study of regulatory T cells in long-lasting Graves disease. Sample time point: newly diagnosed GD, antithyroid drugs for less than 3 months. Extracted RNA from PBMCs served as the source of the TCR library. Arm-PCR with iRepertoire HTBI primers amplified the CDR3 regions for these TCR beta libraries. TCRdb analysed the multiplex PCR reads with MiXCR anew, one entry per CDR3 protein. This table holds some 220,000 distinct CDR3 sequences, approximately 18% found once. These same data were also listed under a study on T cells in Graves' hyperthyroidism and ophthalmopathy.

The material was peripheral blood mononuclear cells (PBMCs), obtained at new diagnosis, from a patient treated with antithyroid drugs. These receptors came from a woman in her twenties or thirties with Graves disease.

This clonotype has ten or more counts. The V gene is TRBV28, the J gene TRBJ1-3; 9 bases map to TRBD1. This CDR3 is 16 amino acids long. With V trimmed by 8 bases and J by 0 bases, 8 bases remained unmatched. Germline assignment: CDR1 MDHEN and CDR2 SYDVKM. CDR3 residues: CASGLGQGSSGNTIYF. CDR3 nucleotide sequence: TGTGCCAGCGGGCTGGGACAGGGCAGCTCTGGAAACACCATATATTTT. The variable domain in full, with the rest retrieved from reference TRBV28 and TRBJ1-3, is DVKVTQSSRYLVKRTGEKVFLECVQDMDHENMFWYRQDPGLGLRLIYFSYDVKMKEKGDIPEGYSVSREKKERFSLILESASTNQTSMYLCASGLGQGSSGNTIYFGEGSWLTVV.

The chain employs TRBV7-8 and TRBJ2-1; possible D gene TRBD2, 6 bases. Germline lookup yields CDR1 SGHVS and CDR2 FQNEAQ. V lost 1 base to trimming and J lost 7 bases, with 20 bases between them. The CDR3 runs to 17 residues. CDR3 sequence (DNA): TGTGCCAGCAGCTTAGTGGGCGGGACCTTGACGGGGAATGAGCAGTTCTTC. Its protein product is CASSLVGGTLTGNEQFF.

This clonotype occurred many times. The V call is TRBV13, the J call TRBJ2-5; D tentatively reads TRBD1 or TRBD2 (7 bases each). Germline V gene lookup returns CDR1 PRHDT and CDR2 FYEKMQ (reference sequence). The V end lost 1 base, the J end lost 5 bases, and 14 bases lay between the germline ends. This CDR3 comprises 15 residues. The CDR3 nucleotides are TGTGCCAGCAGCTTAGAGAACAGGGGAGGGGAGACCCAGTACTTC. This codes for CASSLENRGGETQYF. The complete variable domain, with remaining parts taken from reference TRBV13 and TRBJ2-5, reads AAGVIQSPRHLIKEKRETATLKCYPIPRHDTVYWYQQGPGQDPQFLISFYEKMQSDKGSIPDRFSAQQFSDYHSELNMSSLELGDSALYFCASSLENRGGETQYFGPGTRLLVL.

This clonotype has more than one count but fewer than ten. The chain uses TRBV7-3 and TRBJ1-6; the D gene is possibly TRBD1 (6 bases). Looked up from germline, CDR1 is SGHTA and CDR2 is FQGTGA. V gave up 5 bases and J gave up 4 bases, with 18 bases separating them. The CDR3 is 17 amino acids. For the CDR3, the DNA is TGTGCCAGCAGCCTCCTTGGAGGGGGATCATATAATTCACCCCTCCACTTT. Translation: CASSLLGGGSYNSPLHF.

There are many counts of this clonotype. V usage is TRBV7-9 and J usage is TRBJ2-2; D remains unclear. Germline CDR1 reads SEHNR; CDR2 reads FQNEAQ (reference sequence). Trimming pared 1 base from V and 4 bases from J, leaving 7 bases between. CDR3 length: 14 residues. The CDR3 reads CASSLDGPTGELFF. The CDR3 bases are TGTGCCAGCAGCTTAGACGGGCCCACCGGGGAGCTGTTTTTT.

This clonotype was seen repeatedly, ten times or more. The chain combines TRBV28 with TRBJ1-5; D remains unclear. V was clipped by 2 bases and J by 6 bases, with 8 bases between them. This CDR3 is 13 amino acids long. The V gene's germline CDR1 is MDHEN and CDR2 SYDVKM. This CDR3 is CASSLATVQPQHF. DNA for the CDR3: TGTGCCAGCAGTTTAGCGACGGTTCAGCCCCAGCATTTT. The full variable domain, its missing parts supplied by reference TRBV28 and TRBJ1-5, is DVKVTQSSRYLVKRTGEKVFLECVQDMDHENMFWYRQDPGLGLRLIYFSYDVKMKEKGDIPEGYSVSREKKERFSLILESASTNQTSMYLCASSLATVQPQHFGDGTRLSIL.

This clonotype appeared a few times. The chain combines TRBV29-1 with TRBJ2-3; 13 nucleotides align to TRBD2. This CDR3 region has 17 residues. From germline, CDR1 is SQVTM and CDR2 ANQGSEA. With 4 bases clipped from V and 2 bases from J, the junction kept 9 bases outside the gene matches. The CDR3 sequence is CSVGDLLAGGPTDTQYF. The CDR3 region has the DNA TGCAGCGTTGGGGACCTACTAGCGGGAGGGCCCACAGATACGCAGTATTTT.

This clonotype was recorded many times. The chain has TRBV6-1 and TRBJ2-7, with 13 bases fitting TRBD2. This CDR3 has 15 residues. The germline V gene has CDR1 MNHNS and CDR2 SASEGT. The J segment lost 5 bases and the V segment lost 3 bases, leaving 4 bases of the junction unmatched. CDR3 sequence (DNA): TGTGCCAGCAGTGACGGGACTAGCGGGGCCGACGAGCAGTACTTC. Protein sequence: CASSDGTSGADEQYF.

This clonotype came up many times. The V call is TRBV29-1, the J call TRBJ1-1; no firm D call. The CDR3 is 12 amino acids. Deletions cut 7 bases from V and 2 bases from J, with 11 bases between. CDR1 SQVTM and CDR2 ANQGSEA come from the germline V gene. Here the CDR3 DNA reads TGCAGCGCCGGACGGGTAAACACTGAAGCTTTCTTT. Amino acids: CSAGRVNTEAFF.

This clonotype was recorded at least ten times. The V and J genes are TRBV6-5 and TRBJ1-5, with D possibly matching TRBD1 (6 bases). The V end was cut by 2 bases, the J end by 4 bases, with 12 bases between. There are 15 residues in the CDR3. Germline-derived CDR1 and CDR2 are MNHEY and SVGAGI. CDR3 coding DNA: TGTGCCAGCAGTTACGATCGGACAGCAAATCAGCCCCAGCATTTT. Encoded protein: CASSYDRTANQPQHF.

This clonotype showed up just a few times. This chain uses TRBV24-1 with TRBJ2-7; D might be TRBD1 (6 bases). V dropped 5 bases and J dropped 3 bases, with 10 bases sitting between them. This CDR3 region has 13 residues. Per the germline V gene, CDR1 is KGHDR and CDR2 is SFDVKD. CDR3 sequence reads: CATSAGTFYEQYF. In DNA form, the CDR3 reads TGTGCCACCAGTGCCGGGACATTCTACGAGCAGTACTTC.

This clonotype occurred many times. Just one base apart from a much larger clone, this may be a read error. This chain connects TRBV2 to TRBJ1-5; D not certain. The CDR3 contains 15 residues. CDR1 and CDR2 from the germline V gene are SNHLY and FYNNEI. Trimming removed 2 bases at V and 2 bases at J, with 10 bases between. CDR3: CASSELRNGNQPQHF. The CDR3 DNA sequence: TGTGCCAGCAGTGAACTAAGGAATGGCAATCAGCCCCAGCATTTT.

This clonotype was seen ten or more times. The DNA for the CDR3 is TGCAGTGCTAGAGATATGGGCGGGAGAGAGGGCGAGCAGTACTTC. Amino acids: CSARDMGGREGEQYF. The chain couples TRBV20-1 to TRBJ2-7, with 7 bases that match TRBD2. The CDR3 runs to 15 residues. V lost 0 bases, J lost 6 bases, and 11 bases stayed unmatched. Germline CDR1 is DFQATT and CDR2 is SNEGSKA (reference sequence).

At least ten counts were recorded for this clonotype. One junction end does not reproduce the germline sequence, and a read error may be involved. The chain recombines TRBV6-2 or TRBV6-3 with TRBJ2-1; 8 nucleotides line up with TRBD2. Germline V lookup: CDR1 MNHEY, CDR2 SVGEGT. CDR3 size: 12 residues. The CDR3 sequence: CTSGRSYNEQFF. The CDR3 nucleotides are TGTACCAGCGGGAGATCCTACAATGAGCAGTTCTTC.

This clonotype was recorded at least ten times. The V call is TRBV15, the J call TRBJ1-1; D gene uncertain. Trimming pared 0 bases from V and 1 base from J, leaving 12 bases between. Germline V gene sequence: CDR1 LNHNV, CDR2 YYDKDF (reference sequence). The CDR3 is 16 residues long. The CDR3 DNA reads TGTGCCACCAGCAGAGATCTATTACAGTCGAACACTGAAGCTTTCTTT. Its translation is CATSRDLLQSNTEAFF.

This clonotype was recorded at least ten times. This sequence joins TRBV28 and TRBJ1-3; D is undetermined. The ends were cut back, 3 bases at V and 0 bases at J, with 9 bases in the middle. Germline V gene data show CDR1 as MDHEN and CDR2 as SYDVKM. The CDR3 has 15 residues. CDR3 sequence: CASSLVTFSGNTIYF. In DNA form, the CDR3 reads TGTGCCAGCAGTTTGGTAACCTTCTCTGGAAACACCATATATTTT.

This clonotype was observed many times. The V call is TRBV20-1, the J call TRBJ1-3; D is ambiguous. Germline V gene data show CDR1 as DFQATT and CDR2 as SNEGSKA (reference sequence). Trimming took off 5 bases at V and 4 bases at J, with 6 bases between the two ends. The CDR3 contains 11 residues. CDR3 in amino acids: CSASRGNTIYF. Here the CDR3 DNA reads TGCAGTGCTTCTAGAGGAAACACCATATATTTT.

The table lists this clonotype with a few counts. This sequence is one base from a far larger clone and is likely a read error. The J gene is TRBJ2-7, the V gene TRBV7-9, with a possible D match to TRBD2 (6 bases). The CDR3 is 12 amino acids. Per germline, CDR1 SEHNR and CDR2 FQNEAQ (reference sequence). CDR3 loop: CAGSPGGYEQYF. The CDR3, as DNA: TGTGCCGGCAGCCCCGGAGGGTACGAGCAGTACTTC.

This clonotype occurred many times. CDR3 in DNA: TGTGCCAGCTCACCACAGGAGCGCCGCTACGAGCAGTACTTC. Translated, it gives CASSPQERRYEQYF. The chain links TRBV18 to TRBJ2-7; the D is unclear. The CDR3 totals 14 residues. Trimming left V 1 base short and J 3 bases short, with 10 bases between. Germline CDR1 reads KGHSH; CDR2 reads LQKENI.

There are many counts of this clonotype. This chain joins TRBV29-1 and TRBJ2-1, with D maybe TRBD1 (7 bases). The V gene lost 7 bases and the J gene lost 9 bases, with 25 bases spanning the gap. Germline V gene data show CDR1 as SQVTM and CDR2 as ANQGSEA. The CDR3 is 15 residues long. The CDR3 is CSAKPLEGARVEQFF. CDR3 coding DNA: TGCAGCGCCAAGCCCCTGGAGGGGGCGCGGGTTGAGCAGTTCTTC.

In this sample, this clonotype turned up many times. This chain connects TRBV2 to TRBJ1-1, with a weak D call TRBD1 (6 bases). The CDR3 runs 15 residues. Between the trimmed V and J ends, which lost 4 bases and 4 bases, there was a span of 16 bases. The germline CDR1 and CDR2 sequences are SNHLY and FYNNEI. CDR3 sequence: CASSARRGVSTEAFF. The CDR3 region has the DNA TGTGCCAGCAGTGCGCGCAGGGGAGTTAGCACTGAAGCTTTCTTT.